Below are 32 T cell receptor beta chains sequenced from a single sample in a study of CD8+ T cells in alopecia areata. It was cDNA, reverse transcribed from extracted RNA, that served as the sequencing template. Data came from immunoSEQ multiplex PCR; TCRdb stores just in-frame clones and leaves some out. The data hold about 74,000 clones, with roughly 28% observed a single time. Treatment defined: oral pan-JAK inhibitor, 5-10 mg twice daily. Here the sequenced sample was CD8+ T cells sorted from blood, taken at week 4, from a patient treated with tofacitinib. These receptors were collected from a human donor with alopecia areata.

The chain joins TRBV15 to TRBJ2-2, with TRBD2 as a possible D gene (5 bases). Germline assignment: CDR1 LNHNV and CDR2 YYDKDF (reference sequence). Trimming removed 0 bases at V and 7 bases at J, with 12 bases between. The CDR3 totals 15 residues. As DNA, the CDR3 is TGTGCCACCAGCAGAGATCGGGGTCTGGTCGGGGAGCTGTTTTTT. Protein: CATSRDRGLVGELFF.

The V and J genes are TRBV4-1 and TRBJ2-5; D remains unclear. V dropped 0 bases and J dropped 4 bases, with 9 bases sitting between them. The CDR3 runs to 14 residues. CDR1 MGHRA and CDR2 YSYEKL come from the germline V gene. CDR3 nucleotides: TGCGCCAGCAGCCAAGACGTTGGGCCAGAGACCCAGTACTTC. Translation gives CASSQDVGPETQYF.

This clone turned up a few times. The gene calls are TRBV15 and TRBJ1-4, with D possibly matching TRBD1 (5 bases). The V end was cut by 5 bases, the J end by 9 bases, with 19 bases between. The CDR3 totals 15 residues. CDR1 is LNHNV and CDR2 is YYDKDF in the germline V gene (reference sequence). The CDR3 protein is CATSGDRTSYQKLFF. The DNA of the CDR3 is TGTGCCACCAGCGGTGACAGAACGTCATACCAAAAACTGTTTTTT. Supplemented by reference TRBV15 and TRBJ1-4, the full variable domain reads DAMVIQNPRYQVTQFGKPVTLSCSQTLNHNVMYWYQQKSSQAPKLLFHYYDKDFNNEADTPDNFQSRRPNTSFCFLDIRSPGLGDTAMYLCATSGDRTSYQKLFFGSGTQLSVL.

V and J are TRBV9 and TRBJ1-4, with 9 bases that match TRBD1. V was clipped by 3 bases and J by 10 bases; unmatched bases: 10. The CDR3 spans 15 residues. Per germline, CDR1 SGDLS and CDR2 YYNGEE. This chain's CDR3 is CASSETGGLIGKLFF. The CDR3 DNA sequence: TGTGCCAGCAGCGAAACAGGGGGCCTAATTGGAAAACTGTTTTTT.

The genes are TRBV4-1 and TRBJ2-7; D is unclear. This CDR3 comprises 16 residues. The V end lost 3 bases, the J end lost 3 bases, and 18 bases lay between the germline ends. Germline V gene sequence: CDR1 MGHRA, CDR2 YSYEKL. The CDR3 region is CASSQDRTTLVYEQYF. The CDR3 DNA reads TGCGCCAGCAGCCAGGATCGAACGACCTTGGTCTACGAGCAGTACTTC.

This CDR3 is CAWTGDSIEQFF. CDR3 in DNA: TGTGCCTGGACCGGGGACAGCATTGAGCAGTTCTTC. V is TRBV30 and J is TRBJ2-1; 7 bases match TRBD1. Germline V gene sequence: CDR1 GTSNPN, CDR2 SVGIG (reference sequence). V lost 4 bases, J lost 9 bases, and 6 bases stayed unmatched. CDR3 length: 12 residues.

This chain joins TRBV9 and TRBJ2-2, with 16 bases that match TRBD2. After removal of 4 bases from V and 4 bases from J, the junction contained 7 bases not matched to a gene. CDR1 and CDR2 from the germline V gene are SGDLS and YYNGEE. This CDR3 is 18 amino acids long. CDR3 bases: TGTGCCAGCAGCTCGGGACTAGCGGGAGGGCCGAGCACCGGGGAGCTGTTTTTT. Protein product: CASSSGLAGGPSTGELFF.

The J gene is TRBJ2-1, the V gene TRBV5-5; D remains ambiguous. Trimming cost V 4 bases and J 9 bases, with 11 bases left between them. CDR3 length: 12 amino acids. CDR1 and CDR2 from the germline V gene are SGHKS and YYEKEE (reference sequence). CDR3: CASSPLGPEQFF. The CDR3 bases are TGTGCCAGCAGCCCCCTAGGGCCTGAGCAGTTCTTC. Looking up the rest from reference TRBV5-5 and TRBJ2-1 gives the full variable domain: DAGVTQSPTHLIKTRGQQVTLRCSPISGHKSVSWYQQVLGQGPQFIFQYYEKEERGRGNFPDRFSARQFPNYSSELNVNALLLGDSALYLCASSPLGPEQFFGPGTRLTVL.

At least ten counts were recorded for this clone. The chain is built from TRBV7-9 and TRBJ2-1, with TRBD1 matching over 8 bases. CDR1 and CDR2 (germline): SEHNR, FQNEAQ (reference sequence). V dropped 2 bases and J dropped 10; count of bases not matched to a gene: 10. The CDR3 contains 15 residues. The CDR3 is CASSLYGGQGGEQFF. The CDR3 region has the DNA TGTGCCAGCAGCTTATACGGCGGACAGGGTGGGGAGCAGTTCTTC. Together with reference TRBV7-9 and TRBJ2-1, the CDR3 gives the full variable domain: DTGVSQNPRHKITKRGQNVTFRCDPISEHNRLYWYRQTLGQGPEFLTYFQNEAQLEKSRLLSDRFSAERPKGSFSTLEIQRTEQGDSAMYLCASSLYGGQGGEQFFGPGTRLTVL.

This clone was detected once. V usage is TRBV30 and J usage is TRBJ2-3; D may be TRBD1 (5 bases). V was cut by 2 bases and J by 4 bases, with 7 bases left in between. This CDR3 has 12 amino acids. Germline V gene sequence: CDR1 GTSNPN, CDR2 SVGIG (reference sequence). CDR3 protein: CAWSLGPDTQYF. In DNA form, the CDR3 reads TGTGCCTGGAGTCTGGGGCCAGATACGCAGTATTTT.

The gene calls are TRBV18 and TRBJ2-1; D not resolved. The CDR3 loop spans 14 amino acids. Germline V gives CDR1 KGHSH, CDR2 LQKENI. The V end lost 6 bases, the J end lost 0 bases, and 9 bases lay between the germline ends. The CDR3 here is CASSGGSSYNEQFF. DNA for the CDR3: TGTGCCAGCTCGGGCGGCAGCTCCTACAATGAGCAGTTCTTC.

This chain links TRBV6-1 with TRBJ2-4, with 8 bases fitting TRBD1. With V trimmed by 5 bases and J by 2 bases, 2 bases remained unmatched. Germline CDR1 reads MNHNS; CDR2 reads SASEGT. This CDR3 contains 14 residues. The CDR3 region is CASSIRGPKNIQYF. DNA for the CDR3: TGTGCCAGCAGTATCAGGGGGCCCAAAAACATTCAGTACTTC.

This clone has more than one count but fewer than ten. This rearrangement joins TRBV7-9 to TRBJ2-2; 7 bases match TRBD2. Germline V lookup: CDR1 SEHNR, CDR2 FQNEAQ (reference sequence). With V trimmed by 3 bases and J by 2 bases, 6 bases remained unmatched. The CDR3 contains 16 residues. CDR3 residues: CASSLMTSPNTGELFF. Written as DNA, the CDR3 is TGTGCCAGCAGCTTGATGACTAGCCCTAACACCGGGGAGCTGTTTTTT.

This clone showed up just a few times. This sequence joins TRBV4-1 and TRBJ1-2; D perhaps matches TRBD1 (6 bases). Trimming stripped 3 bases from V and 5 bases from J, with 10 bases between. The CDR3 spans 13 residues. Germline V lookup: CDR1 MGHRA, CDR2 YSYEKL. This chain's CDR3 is CASSQTGRYGYTF. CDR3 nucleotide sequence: TGCGCCAGCAGCCAGACAGGCCGGTATGGCTACACCTTC.

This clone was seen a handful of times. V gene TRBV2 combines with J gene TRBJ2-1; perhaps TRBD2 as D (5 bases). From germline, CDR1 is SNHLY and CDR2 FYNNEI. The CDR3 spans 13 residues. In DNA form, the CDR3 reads TGTGCGAGCCCGACGGGGAAATACAATGAGCAGTTCTTC. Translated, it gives CASPTGKYNEQFF.

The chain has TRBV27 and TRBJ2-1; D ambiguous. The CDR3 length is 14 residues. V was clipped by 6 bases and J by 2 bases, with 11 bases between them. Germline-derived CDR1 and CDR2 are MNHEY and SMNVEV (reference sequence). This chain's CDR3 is CASSPWSTYNEQFF. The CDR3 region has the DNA TGTGCCAGCAGCCCTTGGAGTACCTACAATGAGCAGTTCTTC.

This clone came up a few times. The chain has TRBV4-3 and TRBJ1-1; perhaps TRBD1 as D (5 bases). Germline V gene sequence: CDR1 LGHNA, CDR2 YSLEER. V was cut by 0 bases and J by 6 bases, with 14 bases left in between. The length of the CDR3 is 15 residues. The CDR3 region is CASSQDDGGMAEAFF. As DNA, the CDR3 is TGCGCCAGCAGCCAAGATGACGGGGGAATGGCTGAAGCTTTCTTT.

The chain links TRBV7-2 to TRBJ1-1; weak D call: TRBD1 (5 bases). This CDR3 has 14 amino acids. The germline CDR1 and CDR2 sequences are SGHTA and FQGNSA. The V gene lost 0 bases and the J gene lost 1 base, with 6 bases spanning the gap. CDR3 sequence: CASSLADRNTEAFF. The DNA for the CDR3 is TGTGCCAGCAGCTTAGCAGACAGGAACACTGAAGCTTTCTTT.

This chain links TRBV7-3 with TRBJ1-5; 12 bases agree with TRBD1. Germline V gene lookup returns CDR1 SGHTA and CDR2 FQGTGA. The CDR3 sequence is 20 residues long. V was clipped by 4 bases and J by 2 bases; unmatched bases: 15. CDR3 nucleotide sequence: TGTGCCAGCAGCTCTAACACACCGGGACAGGGGGCGCCTGGCAATCAGCCCCAGCATTTT. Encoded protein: CASSSNTPGQGAPGNQPQHF.

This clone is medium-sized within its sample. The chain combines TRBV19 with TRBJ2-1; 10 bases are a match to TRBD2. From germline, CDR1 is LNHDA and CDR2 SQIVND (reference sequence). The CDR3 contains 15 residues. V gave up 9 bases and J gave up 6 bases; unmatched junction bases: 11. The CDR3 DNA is TGTGCCAGCACCCACGGAGCGGGAGGGTTCAATGAGCAGTTCTTC. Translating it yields CASTHGAGGFNEQFF.

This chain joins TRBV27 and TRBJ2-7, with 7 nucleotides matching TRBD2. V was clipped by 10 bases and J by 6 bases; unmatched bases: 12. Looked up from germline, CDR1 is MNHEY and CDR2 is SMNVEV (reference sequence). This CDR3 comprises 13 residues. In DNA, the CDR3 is TGTGCCACAGGAGTGGGGGGGACCTCCGAGCAGTACTTC. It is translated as CATGVGGTSEQYF.

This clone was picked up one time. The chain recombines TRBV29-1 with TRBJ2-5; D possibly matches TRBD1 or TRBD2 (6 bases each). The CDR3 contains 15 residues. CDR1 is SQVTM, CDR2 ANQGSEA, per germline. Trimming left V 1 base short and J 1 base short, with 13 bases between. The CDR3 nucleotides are TGCAGCGTTGAAGTGGGGGGCAGGGCCCAAGAGACCCAGTACTTC. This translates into CSVEVGGRAQETQYF.

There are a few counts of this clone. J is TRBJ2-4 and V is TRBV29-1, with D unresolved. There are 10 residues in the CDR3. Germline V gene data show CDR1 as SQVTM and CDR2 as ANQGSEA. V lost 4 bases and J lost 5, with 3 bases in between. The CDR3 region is CSVVENIQYF. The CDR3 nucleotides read TGCAGCGTTGTGGAAAACATTCAGTACTTC.

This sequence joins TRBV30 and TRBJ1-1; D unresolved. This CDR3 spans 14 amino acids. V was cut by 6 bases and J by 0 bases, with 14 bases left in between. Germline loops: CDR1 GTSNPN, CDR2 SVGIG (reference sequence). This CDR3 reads CACLKRQMNTEAFF. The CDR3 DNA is TGTGCCTGCCTAAAAAGGCAAATGAACACTGAAGCTTTCTTT. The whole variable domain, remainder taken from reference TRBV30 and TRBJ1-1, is SQTIHQWPATLVQPVGSPLSLECTVEGTSNPNLYWYRQAAGRGLQLLFYSVGIGQISSEVPQNLSASRPQDRQFILSSKKLLLSDSGFYLCACLKRQMNTEAFFGQGTRLTVV.

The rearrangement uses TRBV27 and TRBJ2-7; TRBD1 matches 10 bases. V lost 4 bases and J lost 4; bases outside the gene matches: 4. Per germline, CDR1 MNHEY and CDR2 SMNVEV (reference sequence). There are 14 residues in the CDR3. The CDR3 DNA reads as TGTGCCAGCAGTTGGGACAGGGGCCTGTACGAGCAGTACTTC. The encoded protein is CASSWDRGLYEQYF.

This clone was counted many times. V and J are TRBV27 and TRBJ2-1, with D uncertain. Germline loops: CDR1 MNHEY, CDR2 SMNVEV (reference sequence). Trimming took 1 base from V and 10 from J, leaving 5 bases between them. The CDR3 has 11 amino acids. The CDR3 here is CASSLFEEQFF. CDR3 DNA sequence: TGTGCCAGCAGTTTATTTGAGGAGCAGTTCTTC.

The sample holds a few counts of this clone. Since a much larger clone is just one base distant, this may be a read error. CDR3 in amino acids: CASSSGETQYF. The CDR3 DNA reads TGTGCCAGCAGCTCAGGGGAGACCCAGTACTTC. V and J are TRBV9 and TRBJ2-5; TRBD1 might be the D (5 bases). The germline CDR1 and CDR2 sequences are SGDLS and YYNGEE. The CDR3 has 11 amino acids. Trimming pared 4 bases from V and 5 bases from J, leaving 6 bases between.

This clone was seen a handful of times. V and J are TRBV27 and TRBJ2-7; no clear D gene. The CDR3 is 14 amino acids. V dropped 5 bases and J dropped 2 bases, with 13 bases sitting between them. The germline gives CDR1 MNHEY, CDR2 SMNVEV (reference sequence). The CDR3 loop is CASSPAGPPYEQYF. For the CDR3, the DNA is TGTGCCAGCAGTCCGGCCGGGCCTCCCTACGAGCAGTACTTC.

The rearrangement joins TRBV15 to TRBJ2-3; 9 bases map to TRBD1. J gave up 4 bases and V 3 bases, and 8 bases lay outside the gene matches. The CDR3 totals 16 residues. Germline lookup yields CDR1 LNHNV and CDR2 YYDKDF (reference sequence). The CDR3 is CATSSNPGQGADTQYF. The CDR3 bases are TGTGCCACCAGCAGCAATCCGGGACAGGGAGCAGATACGCAGTATTTT.

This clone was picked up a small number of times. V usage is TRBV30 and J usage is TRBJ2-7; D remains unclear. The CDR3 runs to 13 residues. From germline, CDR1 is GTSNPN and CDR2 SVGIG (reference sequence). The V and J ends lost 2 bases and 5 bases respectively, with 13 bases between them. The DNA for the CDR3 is TGTGCCTGGAGTTGGGTTTTCCAGGACGAGCAGTACTTC. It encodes CAWSWVFQDEQYF.

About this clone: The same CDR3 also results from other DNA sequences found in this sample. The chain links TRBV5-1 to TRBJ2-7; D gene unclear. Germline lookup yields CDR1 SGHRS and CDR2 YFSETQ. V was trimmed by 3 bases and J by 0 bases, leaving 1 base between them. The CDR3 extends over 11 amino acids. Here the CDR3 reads CASSSSYEQYF. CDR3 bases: TGCGCCAGCAGCTCCTCCTACGAGCAGTACTTC.

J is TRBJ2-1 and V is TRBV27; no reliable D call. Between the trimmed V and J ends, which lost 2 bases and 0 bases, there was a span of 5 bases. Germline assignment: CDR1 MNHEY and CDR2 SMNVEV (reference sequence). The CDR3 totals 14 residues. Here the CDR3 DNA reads TGTGCCAGCAGTTTAGCCCGCTCCTACAATGAGCAGTTCTTC. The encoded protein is CASSLARSYNEQFF.